This record concerns one T cell receptor (beta chain) sequence. Per germline, CDR1 MNHEY and CDR2 SVGEGT. Trimming took 7 bases from V and 4 from J, leaving 11 bases between them. CDR3 length: 13 residues. The source of the sample is a study of blood T cell repertoires in COVID-19. Background on the study: Samples representing acute and convalescent COVID-19 were sourced from the United States, Italy and Spain. Nucleic acid was either cDNA or gDNA, and it came from T cells, B-cell-depleted T cells, or PBMCs.

Authors' methods: Amplifying reference gene primers gave estimates of nucleated cell counts. Data came from immunoSEQ multiplex PCR; TCRdb stores just in-frame clones and leaves some out. The D gene and trimming were derived from the DNA, and the V and J assignments and clone size from that table. The data hold about 240,000 clones, with under 90% observed a single time. Participants, about 18 to 90 years old, spanned approximately 26 US areas. This clonotype originated in a woman in her thirties or forties who had been exposed to COVID-19. Sequenced material: PBMCs or T cells enriched from blood (not recorded which). J is TRBJ1-5 and V is TRBV6-2 or TRBV6-3; D not certain. CDR3 nucleotides: TGTGCCAGCAACCCTTCCCAAAATCAGCCCCAGCATTTT. Translation gives CASNPSQNQPQHF.